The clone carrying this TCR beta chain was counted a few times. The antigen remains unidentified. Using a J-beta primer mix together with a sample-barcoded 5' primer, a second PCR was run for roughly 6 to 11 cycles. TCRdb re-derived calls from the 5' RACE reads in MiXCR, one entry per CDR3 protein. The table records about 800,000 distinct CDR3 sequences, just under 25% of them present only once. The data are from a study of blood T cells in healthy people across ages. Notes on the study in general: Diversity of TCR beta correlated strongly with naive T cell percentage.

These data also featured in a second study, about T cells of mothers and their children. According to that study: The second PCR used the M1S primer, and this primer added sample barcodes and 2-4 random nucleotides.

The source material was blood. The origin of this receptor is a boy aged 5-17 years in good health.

CDR3 DNA: TGTGCCAGCAGCCAAGAGCTCGGACTAGCGGCCTACGAGCAGTACTTC. Translated: CASSQELGLAAYEQYF. V usage is TRBV4-2 and J usage is TRBJ2-5, with TRBD2 matching 10 bases. The better agreement between TRBJ2-7 and the DNA end casts doubt on the J call. CDR1 and CDR2 (germline): LGHNA, YNFKEQ. The CDR3 runs 16 residues.